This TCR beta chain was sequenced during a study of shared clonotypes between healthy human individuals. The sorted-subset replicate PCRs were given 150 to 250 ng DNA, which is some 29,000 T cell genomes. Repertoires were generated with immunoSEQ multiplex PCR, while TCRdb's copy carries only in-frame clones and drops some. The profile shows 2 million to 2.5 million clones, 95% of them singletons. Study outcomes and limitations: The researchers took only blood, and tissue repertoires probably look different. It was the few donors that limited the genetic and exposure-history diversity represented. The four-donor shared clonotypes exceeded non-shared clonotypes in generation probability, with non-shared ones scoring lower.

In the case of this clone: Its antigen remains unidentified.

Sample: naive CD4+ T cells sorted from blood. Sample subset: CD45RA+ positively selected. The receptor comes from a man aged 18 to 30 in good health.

Written as DNA, the CDR3 is TGTGCCAGCAGTTGGGGAAACAGCCCCTCCCACGGTGAGCAGTTCTTC. Translating it yields CASSWGNSPSHGEQFF. The chain couples TRBV5-4 to TRBJ2-1; D is ambiguous. Trimming cost V 5 bases and J 9 bases, with 24 bases left between them. CDR1 SGHNT and CDR2 YYREEE come from the germline V gene (reference sequence). The CDR3 extends over 16 amino acids.